These 10 T cell receptor beta chains share one sample of origin, sequenced in a study of shared clonotypes between healthy human individuals. Some clones are missing from TCRdb's copy, which holds only in-frame ones; the method was immunoSEQ multiplex PCR. The data contain some 550,000 clones, more than 95% of them singletons. The sequenced material came from naive CD4+ T cells sorted from blood. Subset denoted: CD45RA+ positively selected. The receptors derive from a young woman in good health.

The chain recombines TRBV28 with TRBJ2-4; TRBD2 might be the D (5 bases). CDR1 is MDHEN and CDR2 is SYDVKM in the germline V gene. This CDR3 is 11 amino acids long. With 7 bases removed from V and 9 bases from J, the gap between germline ends came to 10 bases. CDR3 bases: TGTGCCAGCAATCGGGAAGGCATTCAGTACTTC. Translation gives CASNREGIQYF.

The gene calls are TRBV2 and TRBJ1-3; TRBD1 matches 10 bases. V trimming: 7 bases; J trimming: 1 base; junction bases outside the gene matches: 16. CDR1 SNHLY and CDR2 FYNNEI come from the germline V gene. This CDR3 is 19 amino acids long. CDR3 nucleotide sequence: TGTGCCAGCAAGCCCATAAGACAGGGGGCTCGGGCGTCTGGAAACACCATATATTTT. This translates into CASKPIRQGARASGNTIYF.

The chain employs TRBV4-1 and TRBJ1-3; a possible D gene is TRBD1 (5 bases). Trimming stripped 0 bases from V and 3 bases from J, with 12 bases between. The CDR3 loop spans 16 amino acids. CDR1 MGHRA and CDR2 YSYEKL come from the germline V gene. In DNA form, the CDR3 reads TGCGCCAGCAGCCAAGATGGGGGTCTCTTTGGAAACACCATATATTTT. Protein: CASSQDGGLFGNTIYF.

J is TRBJ1-2 and V is TRBV5-1; TRBD1 agrees at 9 bases. The CDR3 spans 15 residues. V lost 3 bases to trimming and J lost 1 base; unmatched junction nucleotides: 4. CDR1 SGHRS and CDR2 YFSETQ come from the germline V gene. The CDR3 sequence: CASSSRQGGNYGYTF. The CDR3 nucleotides are TGCGCCAGCAGCTCCAGACAGGGGGGTAACTATGGCTACACCTTC.

CDR3 residues: CASSRGGGSYEQYF. CDR3 nucleotides: TGTGCCAGCTCCCGAGGGGGAGGATCCTACGAGCAGTACTTC. The chain employs TRBV7-4 and TRBJ2-7; D tentatively fits TRBD1 or TRBD2 (6 bases each). CDR3 length: 14 amino acids. Between the trimmed V and J ends, which lost 8 bases and 1 base, there was a span of 15 bases. CDR1 SGHVT and CDR2 SQSDAQ come from the germline V gene.

Comments on this clone: The same CDR3 is also encoded by other DNA sequences in this sample. The chain couples TRBV5-1 to TRBJ2-7; D possibly matches TRBD1 or TRBD2 (5 bases each). Trimming took off 0 bases at V and 0 bases at J, with 7 bases between the two ends. The germline CDR1 and CDR2 sequences are SGHRS and YFSETQ. CDR3 size: 14 residues. CDR3 sequence: CASSLAGSSYEQYF. As DNA, the CDR3 is TGCGCCAGCAGCTTGGCAGGGAGCTCCTACGAGCAGTACTTC.

The V call is TRBV30, the J call TRBJ2-3; unclear D gene. V was pared by 2 bases and J by 4 bases, with 4 bases between. Per germline, CDR1 GTSNPN and CDR2 SVGIG (reference sequence). This CDR3 has 11 residues. The CDR3 protein is CAWSRADTQYF. The CDR3 DNA sequence: TGTGCCTGGAGTCGCGCAGATACGCAGTATTTT.

J is TRBJ2-2 and V is TRBV7-8; D not certain. CDR3 size: 14 residues. V was trimmed by 1 base and J by 7 bases, leaving 10 bases between them. CDR1 SGHVS and CDR2 FQNEAQ come from the germline V gene. CDR3 protein: CASSLVGSDGELFF. For the CDR3, the DNA is TGTGCCAGCAGCTTAGTAGGGTCCGACGGGGAGCTGTTTTTT.

This clone has a single count. The chain joins TRBV28 to TRBJ2-7, with 8 bases lining up with TRBD2. The germline CDR1 and CDR2 sequences are MDHEN and SYDVKM. Trimming cost V 8 bases and J 3 bases; bases outside gene matches: 6. This CDR3 comprises 13 residues. CDR3 protein: CASVAGGGYEQYF. The CDR3 coding sequence is TGTGCCAGCGTGGCGGGAGGAGGCTACGAGCAGTACTTC.

The chain carries TRBV5-4 and TRBJ2-1; no clear D gene. V was pared by 4 bases and J by 6 bases, with 5 bases between. Germline assignment: CDR1 SGHNT and CDR2 YYREEE (reference sequence). This CDR3 has 11 residues. For the CDR3, the DNA is TGTGCCAGCAGCCGACTCAATGAGCAGTTCTTC. It translates to CASSRLNEQFF.